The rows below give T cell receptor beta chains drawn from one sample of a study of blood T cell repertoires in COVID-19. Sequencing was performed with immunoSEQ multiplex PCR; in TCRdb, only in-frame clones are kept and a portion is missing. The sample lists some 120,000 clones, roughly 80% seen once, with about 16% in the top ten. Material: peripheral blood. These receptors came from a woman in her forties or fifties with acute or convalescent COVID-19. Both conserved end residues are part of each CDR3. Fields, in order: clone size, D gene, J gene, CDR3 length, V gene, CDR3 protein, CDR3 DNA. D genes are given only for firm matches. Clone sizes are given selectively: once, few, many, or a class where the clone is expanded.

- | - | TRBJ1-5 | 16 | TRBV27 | CASSLSGGLTNQPQHF | TGTGCCAGCAGTTTATCGGGAGGCCTGACCAATCAGCCCCAGCATTTT
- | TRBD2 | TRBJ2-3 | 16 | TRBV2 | CASSRGAGGGTDTQYF | TGTGCCAGCAGCCGCGGGGCGGGGGGCGGCACAGATACGCAGTATTTT
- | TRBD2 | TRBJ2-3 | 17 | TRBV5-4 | CASMRGTSGGRTDTQYF | TGTGCCAGCATGCGCGGGACTAGCGGGGGGCGCACAGATACGCAGTATTTT
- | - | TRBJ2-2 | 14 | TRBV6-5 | CASNTGLVTGELFF | TGTGCCAGCAATACAGGTCTGGTTACCGGGGAGCTGTTTTTT
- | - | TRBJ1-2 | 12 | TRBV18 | CASARENYGYTF | TGTGCCAGCGCTAGGGAGAACTATGGCTACACCTTC
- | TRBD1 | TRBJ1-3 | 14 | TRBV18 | CASSRQGAGNTIYF | TGTGCCAGCTCACGACAGGGGGCTGGAAACACCATATATTTT
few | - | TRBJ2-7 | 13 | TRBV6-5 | CASSYERGYEQYF | TGTGCCAGCAGTTACGAGCGAGGGTACGAGCAGTACTTC
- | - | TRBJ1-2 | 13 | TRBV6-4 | CASSGSGVGGYTF | TGTGCCAGCAGTGGATCAGGCGTAGGTGGCTACACCTTC
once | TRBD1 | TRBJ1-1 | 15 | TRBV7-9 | CASTWKGQGNTEAFF | TGTGCCAGCACCTGGAAGGGACAGGGGAACACTGAAGCTTTCTTT
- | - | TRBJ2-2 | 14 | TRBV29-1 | CSVAQVANTGELFF | TGCAGCGTTGCCCAGGTCGCAAACACCGGGGAGCTGTTTTTT
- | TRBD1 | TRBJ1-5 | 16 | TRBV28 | CASSSSVQGGNQPQHF | TGTGCCAGCAGTTCGAGTGTACAGGGGGGCAATCAGCCCCAGCATTTT
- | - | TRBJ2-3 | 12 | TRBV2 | CASSPYTDTQYF | TGTGCCAGCAGCCCCTACACAGATACGCAGTATTTT
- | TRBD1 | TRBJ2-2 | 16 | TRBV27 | CASSKPGQGTAGELFF | TGTGCCAGCAGCAAGCCGGGACAGGGCACGGCCGGGGAGCTGTTTTTT
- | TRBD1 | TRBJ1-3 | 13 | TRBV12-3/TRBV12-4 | CASGQGNGNTIYF | TGTGCCAGCGGACAGGGAAATGGAAACACCATATATTTT
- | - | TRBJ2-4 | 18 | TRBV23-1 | CASSLSPLGGGAKNIQYF | TGCGCCAGCAGCCTATCTCCGTTGGGTGGAGGGGCCAAAAACATTCAGTACTTC
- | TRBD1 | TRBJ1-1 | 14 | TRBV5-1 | CASSLEQGVPEAFF | TGCGCCAGCAGCTTGGAACAGGGGGTTCCTGAAGCTTTCTTT
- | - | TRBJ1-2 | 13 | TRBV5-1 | CASSTLTKEFYTF | TGCGCCAGCAGCACTTTAACGAAGGAGTTCTACACCTTC
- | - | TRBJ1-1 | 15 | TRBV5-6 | CASSFLQGSNTEAFF | TGTGCCAGCAGTTTCTTACAGGGATCGAACACTGAAGCTTTCTTT
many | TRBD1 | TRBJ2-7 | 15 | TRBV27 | CASRFRQGDSYEQYF | TGTGCCAGCAGATTTAGACAGGGGGACTCCTACGAGCAGTACTTC
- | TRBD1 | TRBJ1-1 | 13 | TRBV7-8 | CASSFSDRDQAFF | TGTGCCAGCAGCTTTTCTGACAGGGACCAAGCTTTCTTT
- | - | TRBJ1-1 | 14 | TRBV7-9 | CASTTDSLNTEAFF | TGTGCCAGCACAACTGACAGTTTGAACACTGAAGCTTTCTTT
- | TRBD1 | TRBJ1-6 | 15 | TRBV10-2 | CASKTGPAYNSPLHF | TGCGCCAGCAAGACAGGGCCGGCCTATAATTCACCCCTCCACTTT
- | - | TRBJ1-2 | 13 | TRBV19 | CASTRTAEGGYTF | TGTGCCAGTACTAGGACGGCCGAGGGTGGCTACACCTTC
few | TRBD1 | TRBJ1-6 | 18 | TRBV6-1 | CASSALTLTGALGTPLHF | TGTGCCAGCAGTGCTCTTACCCTCACAGGGGCGCTCGGCACACCCCTCCACTTT
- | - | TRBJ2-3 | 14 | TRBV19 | CASSIVGAVDTQYF | TGTGCCAGTAGTATCGTGGGGGCCGTAGATACGCAGTATTTT
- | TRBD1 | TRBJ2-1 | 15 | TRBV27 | CASSSRDSVYNEQFF | TGTGCCAGCAGTTCCCGGGACAGTGTCTACAATGAGCAGTTCTTC
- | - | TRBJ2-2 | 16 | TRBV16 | CASSQSRPVTAGELFF | TGTGCCAGCAGCCAATCGCGGCCCGTCACGGCCGGGGAGCTGTTTTTT
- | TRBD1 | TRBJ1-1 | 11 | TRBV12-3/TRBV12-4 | CASSQGAEAFF | TGTGCCAGCAGTCAGGGGGCTGAAGCTTTCTTT
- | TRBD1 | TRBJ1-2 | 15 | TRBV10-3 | CAISESSGRGFGYTF | TGTGCCATCAGTGAGTCGTCTGGCAGGGGGTTTGGCTACACCTTC
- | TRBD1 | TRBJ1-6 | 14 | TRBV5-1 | CASSPDRESSPLHF | TGCGCCAGCAGCCCTGACAGGGAGTCTTCACCCCTCCACTTT
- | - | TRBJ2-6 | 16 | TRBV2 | CASSSTGSPGANVLTF | TGTGCCAGCAGTTCAACAGGGTCGCCTGGGGCCAACGTCCTGACTTTC
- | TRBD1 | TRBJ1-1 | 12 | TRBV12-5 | CASRDRGTEAFF | TGTGCTAGTCGGGACAGAGGCACTGAAGCTTTCTTT
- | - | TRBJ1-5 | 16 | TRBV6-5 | CASSSQVRAADQPQHF | TGTGCCAGCAGTTCCCAGGTCAGGGCGGCCGATCAGCCCCAGCATTTT
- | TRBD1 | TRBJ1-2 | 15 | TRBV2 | CASSEQGQGRGGYTF | TGTGCCAGCAGTGAACAAGGACAGGGGAGGGGAGGCTACACCTTC
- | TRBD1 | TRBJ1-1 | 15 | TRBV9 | CASSVLGDRGSEAFF | TGTGCCAGCAGCGTACTGGGCGACAGGGGGAGTGAAGCTTTCTTT
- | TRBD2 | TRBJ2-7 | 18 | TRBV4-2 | CASQGESGAGGPPNEQYF | TGTGCCAGTCAAGGGGAGTCGGGCGCGGGGGGGCCCCCCAACGAGCAGTACTTC
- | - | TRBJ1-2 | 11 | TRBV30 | CAWSSPAGYTF | TGTGCCTGGAGTTCCCCCGCGGGCTACACCTTC
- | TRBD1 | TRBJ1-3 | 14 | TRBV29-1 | CSAQGGPAGNTIYF | TGCAGCGCTCAGGGGGGTCCGGCTGGAAACACCATATATTTT
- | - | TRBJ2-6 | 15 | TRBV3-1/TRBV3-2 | CASSLSVSGANVLTF | TGTGCCAGCAGCCTTTCGGTATCTGGGGCCAACGTCCTGACTTTC
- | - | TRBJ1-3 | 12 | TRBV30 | CAFEISGNTIYF | TGTGCCTTCGAGATTTCTGGAAACACCATATATTTT
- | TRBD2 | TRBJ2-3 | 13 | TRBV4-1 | CASSQGLAGTQYF | TGCGCCAGCAGCCAAGGACTAGCCGGCACGCAGTATTTT
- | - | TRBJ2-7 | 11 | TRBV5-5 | CASSLTYEQYF | TGTGCCAGCAGCCTAACCTACGAGCAGTACTTC
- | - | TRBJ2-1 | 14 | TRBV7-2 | CASSLVGRINEQFF | TGTGCCAGCAGCTTAGTAGGCAGGATAAACGAGCAGTTCTTC
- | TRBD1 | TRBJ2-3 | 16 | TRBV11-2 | CASSLSTGVGTDTQYF | TGTGCCAGCAGCTTATCGACAGGGGTAGGCACAGATACGCAGTATTTT
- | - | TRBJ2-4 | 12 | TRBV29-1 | CSAKQGDGIQYF | TGCAGCGCAAAACAGGGTGATGGCATTCAGTACTTC
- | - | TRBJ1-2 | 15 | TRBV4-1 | CASSQDKGHHYGYTF | TGCGCCAGCAGCCAGGATAAGGGACACCACTATGGCTACACCTTC
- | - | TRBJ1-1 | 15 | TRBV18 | CASSRENQDSTEAFF | TGTGCCAGCTCACGGGAAAACCAGGACTCAACTGAAGCTTTCTTT
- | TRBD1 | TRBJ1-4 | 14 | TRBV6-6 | CASSQTGRGEKLFF | TGTGCCAGCAGCCAGACAGGGAGAGGGGAAAAACTGTTTTTT
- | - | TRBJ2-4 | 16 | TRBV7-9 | CASSLGVGLAKNIQYF | TGTGCCAGCAGCTTGGGTGTTGGGCTAGCCAAAAACATTCAGTACTTC